These 11 T cell receptor beta chains share one sample of origin, sequenced in a study of long-term antiretroviral therapy in people with HIV. immunoSEQ v3.0 was run at survey level. This table comes from immunoSEQ multiplex PCR, and its TCRdb copy is limited to in-frame clones, with some not included. The profile shows fewer than 25,000 clones, 60% to 85% of them singletons. The specimen comprised unsorted PBMCs, sampled 2.9 years after starting antiretroviral therapy. The receptors shown here come from a woman in her twenties or thirties with HIV.

The V and J genes are TRBV5-1 and TRBJ2-3; D gene uncertain. The germline V and J ends were trimmed by 0 bases and 5 bases, with 1 base remaining between them. The length of the CDR3 is 11 residues. Germline lookup yields CDR1 SGHRS and CDR2 YFSETQ. DNA for the CDR3: TGCGCCAGCAGCTTGGGAGATACGCAGTATTTT. Translating it yields CASSLGDTQYF.

This rearrangement joins TRBV6-1 to TRBJ1-1, with D uncertain. The germline V gene encodes CDR1 MNHNS and CDR2 SASEGT. V lost 4 bases, J lost 4 bases, and 16 bases lay in between. The CDR3 runs 15 residues. The CDR3 sequence: CASSATSRVTTEAFF. DNA of the CDR3: TGTGCCAGCAGTGCAACCTCTAGGGTTACCACTGAAGCTTTCTTT.

This clone was counted only a few times. The genes are TRBV19 and TRBJ1-2; possibly TRBD1 for D (6 bases). Germline V CDR1 and CDR2: LNHDA, SQIVND (reference sequence). The CDR3 is 15 residues long. Trimming stripped 3 bases from V and 3 bases from J, with 14 bases between. The CDR3 loop reads CASSMDSPLDYGYTF. In DNA form, the CDR3 reads TGTGCCAGTAGTATGGACAGTCCATTAGACTATGGCTACACCTTC.

This clone was observed a handful of times. The chain employs TRBV5-1 and TRBJ2-2; tentatively, D is TRBD1 (6 bases). In germline, CDR1 is SGHRS, CDR2 YFSETQ. Trimming took 4 bases from V and 0 from J, leaving 13 bases between them. The CDR3 length is 16 residues. In DNA, the CDR3 is TGCGCCAGCAGCATCAACCAGGGGTCGAACACCGGGGAGCTGTTTTTT. The encoded protein is CASSINQGSNTGELFF.

This clone has a handful of counts. The CDR3 nucleotides are TGCGCCAGCACCCCGCTGGGAGAAGCGAATGGCTACACCTTC. Protein: CASTPLGEANGYTF. J is TRBJ1-2 and V is TRBV5-1; D is ambiguous. Trimming cost V 6 bases and J 6 bases, with 18 bases left between them. This CDR3 is 14 amino acids long. Germline V CDR1 and CDR2: SGHRS, YFSETQ.

The chain is built from TRBV6-1 and TRBJ1-4; D remains ambiguous. This CDR3 has 12 residues. Germline CDR1 is MNHNS and CDR2 is SASEGT. The ends were cut back, 5 bases at V and 7 bases at J, with 8 bases in the middle. CDR3 protein: CASSPQSEKLFF. The CDR3 DNA reads as TGTGCCAGCAGTCCACAGAGTGAAAAACTGTTTTTT.

V is TRBV29-1 and J is TRBJ2-3; TRBD1 or TRBD2 may be the D gene (5 bases each). Germline loops: CDR1 SQVTM, CDR2 ANQGSEA. The CDR3 consists of 13 residues. Deletions cut 7 bases from V and 5 bases from J, with 16 bases between. CDR3 residues: CSAEGPKQDTQYF. As DNA, the CDR3 is TGCAGCGCCGAGGGGCCGAAGCAAGATACGCAGTATTTT.

The CDR3 region has the DNA TGCAGCGGTCGGGACAGCACTAACTATGGCTACACCTTC. Translated, it gives CSGRDSTNYGYTF. The gene calls are TRBV29-1 and TRBJ1-2, with 7 bases identical to TRBD1. Germline V CDR1 and CDR2: SQVTM, ANQGSEA. After removal of 7 bases from V and 0 bases from J, the junction contained 5 bases not matched to a gene. This CDR3 is built from 13 residues.

The chain carries TRBV15 and TRBJ2-7; no clear D. CDR3 length: 14 amino acids. Germline CDR1 reads LNHNV; CDR2 reads YYDKDF (reference sequence). Written as DNA, the CDR3 is TGTGCCACCAGCGGAGATCGTACGGTGGGGGAGCAGTACGTC. It is translated as CATSGDRTVGEQYV.

The chain has TRBV19 and TRBJ2-1; 11 positions match TRBD1. CDR3 length equals 15 residues. Looked up from germline, CDR1 is LNHDA and CDR2 is SQIVND (reference sequence). The ends lost 8 bases at V and 7 bases at J; junction bases unmatched: 10. The CDR3 loop is CASGTGTGGSNEQFF. The CDR3 DNA sequence: TGTGCCAGTGGTACCGGGACAGGGGGGAGTAATGAGCAGTTCTTC.

The chain has TRBV7-3 and TRBJ2-3; maybe TRBD2 (5 bases). There are 13 residues in the CDR3. V was cut by 5 bases and J by 4 bases, with 10 bases left in between. In germline, CDR1 is SGHTA, CDR2 FQGTGA. In DNA, the CDR3 is TGTGCCAGCAGCGAGGGTTCCGCAGATACGCAGTATTTT. This encodes CASSEGSADTQYF.